This TCR beta chain was obtained from a study of blood T cells in healthy people across ages. Study-level findings and limits: Diversity figures derived from one million T cells were judged to underestimate the true value. Naive T cell percentage showed a strong correlation with the diversity of TCR beta.

This clonotype has just a few counts. Its specificity is unknown. Primers used in a second PCR of roughly 6 to 12 cycles were a sample-barcoded 5' primer and a J-beta primer mix. TCRdb recomputed calls from the 5' RACE reads with MiXCR, one row per CDR3 protein. This sample has hundreds of thousands of distinct CDR3 sequences, with nearly 25% found just once. This sample also appeared in a second study, on T cells of mothers and their children. From that study: All donors were healthy and Caucasian; they were a few mothers and their six children.

The TCR sequence derives from a boy younger than 18 in good health. Sequenced input: blood.

CDR3 sequence: CASSSGIAGGFSYNEQFF. The CDR3 bases are TGTGCCAGCAGCTCCGGGATAGCGGGGGGGTTCTCCTACAATGAGCAGTTCTTC. The chain combines TRBV28 with TRBJ2-1; TRBD2 agrees at 11 bases. The junction had 10 bases not matched to a gene; V was cut back by 6 bases and J by 0 bases. CDR3 size: 18 residues. The germline V gene has CDR1 MDHEN and CDR2 SYDVKM.